The next 24 T cell receptor beta chains were all read from a single sample in a study of T cell repertoires in cytomegalovirus infection. TCRdb re-analysed the reads in MiXCR, keeping a single row per CDR3 protein. The data hold 500,000 or so distinct CDR3 sequences, with about 15% observed a single time. The sequencing sample was made of CD8+ T cells from PBMCs. These receptors all stem from a human donor in good health (CMV status not recorded). Some clones in this sample may be carry-over from other donors' samples.

This clonotype was picked up many times. J is TRBJ2-3 and V is TRBV29-1; TRBD2 agrees at 10 bases. The CDR3 sequence is 16 residues long. Germline assignment: CDR1 SQVTM and CDR2 ANQGSEA. Losses at the gene ends were 7 bases for V and 0 bases for J; bases not matched to a gene: 10. The CDR3 DNA reads TGCAGCGCGGGGACTAGCGACGATTCTAGCACAGATACGCAGTATTTT. It is translated as CSAGTSDDSSTDTQYF.

V usage is TRBV4-1 and J usage is TRBJ1-1; perhaps TRBD1 as D (5 bases). With 7 bases removed from V and 0 bases from J, the gap between germline ends came to 9 bases. The germline V gene has CDR1 MGHRA and CDR2 YSYEKL. This CDR3 spans 13 amino acids. CDR3 in amino acids: CASKFRVNTEAFF. The DNA for the CDR3 is TGCGCCAGCAAGTTCAGGGTGAACACTGAAGCTTTCTTT.

This clonotype came up many times. V and J are TRBV7-9 and TRBJ1-5; D remains ambiguous. Looked up from germline, CDR1 is SEHNR and CDR2 is FQNEAQ (reference sequence). V gave up 2 bases and J gave up 7 bases, with 6 bases separating them. This CDR3 is built from 12 residues. CDR3 amino acids: CASSLFSQPQHF. For the CDR3, the DNA is TGTGCCAGCAGCTTATTCTCGCAGCCCCAGCATTTT.

The CDR3 coding sequence is TGTGCCAGCAGCTTAGATTTTCGGGAGCTGTTTTTT. Translation: CASSLDFRELFF. The gene calls are TRBV5-6 and TRBJ2-2, with D uncertain. The ends were cut back, 2 bases at V and 9 bases at J, with 8 bases in the middle. Germline V CDR1 and CDR2: SGHDT, YYEEEE. The CDR3 is 12 residues long.

Concerning this clonotype itself: A single base separates this from a much larger clone, so it may be a read error. The CDR3 carries no conserved terminal phenylalanine or tryptophan, so it likely arises from a read error. The V gene is TRBV15, the J gene TRBJ2-5, with D maybe TRBD1 (5 bases). This CDR3 comprises 13 residues. V dropped 5 bases and J dropped 2 bases, with 9 bases sitting between them. The germline gives CDR1 LNHNV, CDR2 YYDKDF (reference sequence). CDR3: CATSPWTQETQYL. DNA for the CDR3: TGTGCCACCAGCCCTTGGACACAAGAGACCCAGTACTTA.

This clonotype has ten or more counts. The chain uses TRBV7-8 and TRBJ2-7; TRBD1 aligns across 8 bases. Germline trimming cut 2 bases from V and 2 bases from J; bases unmatched to any gene: 5. The CDR3 consists of 15 residues. Germline CDR1 reads SGHVS; CDR2 reads FQNEAQ. The CDR3 DNA sequence: TGTGCCAGCAGCTTACAGGGGGCAATCACCTACGAGCAGTACTTC. As protein: CASSLQGAITYEQYF.

Ten or more counts support this clonotype. The J gene is TRBJ2-5, the V gene TRBV7-6; tentative D call: TRBD2 (5 bases). The V gene's germline CDR1 is SGHVS and CDR2 FNYEAQ. V gave up 1 base and J gave up 4 bases, with 7 bases separating them. The CDR3 contains 13 residues. The DNA of the CDR3 is TGTGCCAGCAGCTTAGGTCGGGGAGAGACCCAGTACTTC. It codes for CASSLGRGETQYF.

There are many counts of this clonotype. Here the CDR3 DNA reads TGTGCCAGCAGCTCAACCGGGGCCCAGGGCGGCTACGAGCAGTACTTC. The encoded protein is CASSSTGAQGGYEQYF. The chain employs TRBV7-6 and TRBJ2-7, with D tentatively TRBD1 or TRBD2 (5 bases each). Germline CDR1 is SGHVS and CDR2 is FNYEAQ. The V end lost 4 bases, the J end lost 3 bases, and 19 bases lay between the germline ends. This CDR3 has 16 amino acids. The full variable domain, its missing parts supplied by reference TRBV7-6 and TRBJ2-7, is GAGVSQSPRYKVTKRGQDVALRCDPISGHVSLYWYRQALGQGPEFLTYFNYEAQQDKSGLPNDRFSAERPEGSISTLTIQRTEQRDSAMYRCASSSTGAQGGYEQYFGPGTRLTVT.

This clonotype was recorded at least ten times. The V and J genes are TRBV7-8 and TRBJ2-3; 7 nucleotides match TRBD2. The CDR3 contains 18 residues. The germline V gene has CDR1 SGHVS and CDR2 FQNEAQ. Losses at the gene ends were 2 bases for V and 1 base for J; bases not matched to a gene: 12. CDR3 sequence (DNA): TGTGCCAGCAGCTTATTACTTATAGGACTAGAGGGCACAGATACGCAGTATTTT. This sequence encodes CASSLLLIGLEGTDTQYF.

This clonotype was seen repeatedly, ten times or more. V usage is TRBV7-9 and J usage is TRBJ2-2, with no clear D. The CDR3 consists of 12 residues. Trimming cost V 7 bases and J 6 bases, with 9 bases left between them. Germline CDR1 is SEHNR and CDR2 is FQNEAQ (reference sequence). The CDR3 region has the DNA TGTGCCAGCAACGACATAGCCGGGGAGCTGTTTTTT. Protein: CASNDIAGELFF.

This clonotype was detected only once. This clone may be a read error of a much larger clone one base away. The CDR3 ends on some other residue instead of the conserved phenylalanine or tryptophan, so this is likely a read error. The chain joins TRBV12-5 to TRBJ2-1, with D possibly being TRBD1 or TRBD2 (6 bases each). The CDR3 length is 14 residues. Germline V lookup: CDR1 LGHNT, CDR2 FRNRAP. V shed 5 bases and J shed 3 bases, with 11 bases lying between them. Here the CDR3 reads CASGGEGGYNEQFL. The CDR3 DNA is TGTGCTAGTGGTGGAGAGGGGGGCTACAATGAGCAGTTCTTA.

This clonotype was counted only a few times. The gene calls are TRBV6-6 and TRBJ2-1; the match to TRBD2 covers 13 bases. V dropped 6 bases and J dropped 9; count of bases not matched to a gene: 5. This CDR3 is built from 14 residues. Germline lookup yields CDR1 MNHNY and CDR2 SVGAGI (reference sequence). CDR3 protein: CASSQLAGGSEQFF. The CDR3 region has the DNA TGTGCCAGCAGCCAACTAGCGGGGGGGAGTGAGCAGTTCTTC.

V gene TRBV9 combines with J gene TRBJ2-7; 8 bases fit TRBD1. Germline trimming cut 2 bases from V and 3 bases from J; bases unmatched to any gene: 7. Germline lookup yields CDR1 SGDLS and CDR2 YYNGEE. The CDR3 consists of 15 residues. CDR3 amino acids: CASSVGQGAGYEQYF. In DNA form, the CDR3 reads TGTGCCAGCAGCGTTGGGCAGGGGGCTGGCTACGAGCAGTACTTC.

On this clonotype itself: Since a much larger clone is just one base distant, this may be a read error. The rearrangement joins TRBV7-3 to TRBJ1-1, with D perhaps matching TRBD1 (6 bases). Germline-derived CDR1 and CDR2 are SGHTA and FQGTGA. The CDR3 length is 14 residues. DNA of the CDR3: TGTGCCAGCAGCTCCGTACAGGGTTCCACTGATGCTTTCTTT. It encodes CASSSVQGSTDAFF.

This clonotype was recorded many times. The rearrangement uses TRBV11-2 and TRBJ2-7; 16 nucleotides line up with TRBD2. Germline assignment: CDR1 SGHAT and CDR2 FQNNGV. The trim removed 5 bases at V and 5 bases at J, leaving 9 bases unmatched. The length of the CDR3 is 17 residues. CDR3 bases: TGTGCCAGCAGCCCGACCGGGACTAGCGGGGGGGCTCACGAGCAGTACTTC. This encodes CASSPTGTSGGAHEQYF.

V is TRBV7-8 and J is TRBJ2-7; possible D gene TRBD1, 6 bases. Germline CDR1 reads SGHVS; CDR2 reads FQNEAQ. CDR3 length equals 14 residues. The ends were cut back, 8 bases at V and 1 base at J, with 15 bases in the middle. CDR3 sequence (DNA): TGTGCCAGCGAGTCCTCCAGGGGTTCCTACGAGCAGTACTTC. This gives the protein CASESSRGSYEQYF.

This clonotype was counted between two and nine times. The V and J genes are TRBV12-3 or TRBV12-4 and TRBJ2-1; 10 nucleotides line up with TRBD2. J lost 7 bases, V lost 8 bases, and 11 bases had no gene match. The CDR3 consists of 15 residues. The CDR3 spells CASQPPSGSSNEQFF. CDR3 bases: TGTGCCAGCCAACCGCCTAGCGGGAGCTCGAATGAGCAGTTCTTC.

This clonotype has at least ten counts. V is TRBV7-6 and J is TRBJ2-1; no clear D gene. CDR1 SGHVS and CDR2 FNYEAQ come from the germline V gene. CDR3 length equals 15 residues. V was shortened by 5 bases and J by 2 bases, with 13 bases between the two germline ends. DNA for the CDR3: TGTGCCAGCAGCCCGCCCGGTAAAGCCTACAATGAGCAGTTCTTC. As protein: CASSPPGKAYNEQFF. Complete variable domain (other parts from reference TRBV7-6 and TRBJ2-1): GAGVSQSPRYKVTKRGQDVALRCDPISGHVSLYWYRQALGQGPEFLTYFNYEAQQDKSGLPNDRFSAERPEGSISTLTIQRTEQRDSAMYRCASSPPGKAYNEQFFGPGTRLTVL.

This clonotype was counted many times. V usage is TRBV7-3 and J usage is TRBJ2-1, with 8 nucleotides matching TRBD2. Germline CDR1 is SGHTA and CDR2 is FQGTGA. The CDR3 consists of 17 residues. V shed 4 bases and J 4 bases; nucleotides not matched to a gene: 12. Written as DNA, the CDR3 is TGTGCCAGCAGCTCCGATCCACTAGCGGCCTATTACAATGAGCAGTTCTTC. It translates to CASSSDPLAAYYNEQFF.

This clonotype was seen ten or more times. V usage is TRBV5-4 and J usage is TRBJ1-4; 10 bases agree with TRBD1. V lost 3 bases, J lost 8 bases, and 4 bases stayed unmatched. This CDR3 contains 14 residues. CDR1 SGHNT and CDR2 YYREEE come from the germline V gene (reference sequence). CDR3 loop: CASSYDRGQEKLFF. CDR3 in DNA: TGTGCCAGCAGCTACGACAGGGGGCAAGAAAAACTGTTTTTT.

With respect to this clonotype: This may come from a read error, since a much larger clone is one base off. V usage is TRBV27 and J usage is TRBJ2-4; TRBD1 is a possible D gene (6 bases). CDR1 and CDR2 (germline): MNHEY, SMNVEV (reference sequence). CDR3 length: 15 residues. CDR3 region: CASTLTAGAKNNQYF. CDR3 bases: TGTGCCAGCACATTAACGGCAGGGGCCAAAAACAATCAGTACTTC.

This clonotype turned up a few times. The gene calls are TRBV20-1 and TRBJ2-2; TRBD2 matches at 8 bases. This CDR3 has 17 residues. Losses at the gene ends were 3 bases for V and 4 bases for J; bases not matched to a gene: 13. The germline gives CDR1 DFQATT, CDR2 SNEGSKA (reference sequence). CDR3 amino acids: CSARERTGLVTTGELFF. The CDR3, as DNA: TGCAGTGCTAGGGAAAGAACGGGACTAGTTACCACCGGGGAGCTGTTTTTT.

V and J are TRBV5-1 and TRBJ1-1, with D possibly TRBD1 on 5 matching bases. From germline, CDR1 is SGHRS and CDR2 YFSETQ. V lost 2 bases to trimming and J lost 5 bases, with 13 bases between them. CDR3 size: 14 residues. In nucleotides, the CDR3 is TGCGCCAGCAGCTTATTATGGGGGGGTACTGAAGCTTTCTTT. This encodes CASSLLWGGTEAFF. The full variable domain, completed using reference TRBV5-1 and TRBJ1-1, is KAGVTQTPRYLIKTRGQQVTLSCSPISGHRSVSWYQQTPGQGLQFLFEYFSETQRNKGNFPGRFSGRQFSNSRSEMNVSTLELGDSALYLCASSLLWGGTEAFFGQGTRLTVV.

Ten or more counts support this clonotype. V is TRBV7-2 and J is TRBJ2-7, with 13 bases fitting TRBD2. The CDR3 has 14 residues. The junction had 3 bases not matched to a gene; V was cut back by 5 bases and J by 5 bases. Germline CDR1 reads SGHTA; CDR2 reads FQGNSA. CDR3 bases: TGTGCCAGCAGCCTTGGGACTAGCGGGAACGAGCAGTACTTC. Residues: CASSLGTSGNEQYF.